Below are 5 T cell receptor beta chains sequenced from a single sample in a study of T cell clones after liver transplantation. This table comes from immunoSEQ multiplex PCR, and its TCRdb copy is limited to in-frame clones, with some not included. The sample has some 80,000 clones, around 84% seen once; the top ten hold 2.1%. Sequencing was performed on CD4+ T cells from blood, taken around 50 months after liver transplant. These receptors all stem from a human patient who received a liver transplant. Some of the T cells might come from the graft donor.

Here the CDR3 DNA reads TGTGCCAGCAGCGTAGCGGGTACGCAGTATTTT. This gives the protein CASSVAGTQYF. The chain uses TRBV9 and TRBJ2-3; D is undetermined. V was cut by 0 bases and J by 8 bases, with 4 bases left in between. The CDR3 extends over 11 amino acids. Germline CDR1 SGDLS, CDR2 YYNGEE.

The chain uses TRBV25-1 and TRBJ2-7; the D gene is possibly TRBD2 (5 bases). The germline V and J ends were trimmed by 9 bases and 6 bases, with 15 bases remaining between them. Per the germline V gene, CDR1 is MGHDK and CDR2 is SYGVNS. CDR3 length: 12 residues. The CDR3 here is CARNSRGAEQYF. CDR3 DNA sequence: TGTGCCAGGAATTCACGGGGAGCCGAGCAGTACTTC.

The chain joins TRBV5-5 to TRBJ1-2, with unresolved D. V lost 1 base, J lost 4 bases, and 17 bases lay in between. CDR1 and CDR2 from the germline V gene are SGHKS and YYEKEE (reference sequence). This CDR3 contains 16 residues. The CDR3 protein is CASSLNPQAPVYGYTF. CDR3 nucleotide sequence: TGTGCCAGCAGCTTGAACCCCCAGGCGCCTGTCTATGGCTACACCTTC.

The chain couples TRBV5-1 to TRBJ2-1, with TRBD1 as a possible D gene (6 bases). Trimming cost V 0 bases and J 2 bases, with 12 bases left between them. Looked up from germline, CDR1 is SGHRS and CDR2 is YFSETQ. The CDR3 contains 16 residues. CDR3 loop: CASSLVQGDPYNEQFF. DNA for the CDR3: TGCGCCAGCAGCTTGGTACAGGGCGATCCCTACAATGAGCAGTTCTTC.

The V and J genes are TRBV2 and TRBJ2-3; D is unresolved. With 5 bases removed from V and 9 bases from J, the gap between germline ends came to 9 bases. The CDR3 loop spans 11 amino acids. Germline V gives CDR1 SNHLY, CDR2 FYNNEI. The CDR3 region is CASSFPDTQYF. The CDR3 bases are TGTGCCAGCAGTTTTCCGGACACGCAGTATTTT.